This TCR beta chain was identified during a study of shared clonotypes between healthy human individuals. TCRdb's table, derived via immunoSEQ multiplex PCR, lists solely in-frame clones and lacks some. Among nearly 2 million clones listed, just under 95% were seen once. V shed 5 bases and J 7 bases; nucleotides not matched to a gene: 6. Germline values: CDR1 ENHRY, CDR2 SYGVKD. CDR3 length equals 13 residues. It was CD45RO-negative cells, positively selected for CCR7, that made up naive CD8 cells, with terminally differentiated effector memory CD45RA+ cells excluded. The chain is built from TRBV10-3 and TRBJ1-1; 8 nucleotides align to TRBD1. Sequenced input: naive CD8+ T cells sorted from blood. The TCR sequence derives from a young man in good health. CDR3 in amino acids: CAISKDRENEAFF. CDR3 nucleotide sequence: TGTGCCATCAGTAAGGACAGGGAAAATGAAGCTTTCTTT.